This T cell receptor beta chain was sequenced during a study of blood T cell repertoires in COVID-19. Study information: Collection of acute and convalescent COVID-19 samples took place in the United States, Italy and Spain. T cells, B-cell-depleted T cells, or PBMCs supplied cDNA or gDNA.

Under the authors' procedure: It was from reference gene primer amplification that nucleated cell counts were estimated. Sequencing was performed with immunoSEQ multiplex PCR; in TCRdb, only in-frame clones are kept and a portion is missing. V, J and clone size derive from that table, while D and trimming were established from the DNA sequence. The top ten clones hold around 9.5% of a sample with about 78,000 clones, around 77% of them seen once. The CDR3 totals 13 residues. V was pared by 1 base and J by 12 bases, with 9 bases of the junction left unmatched. Germline loops: CDR1 SGHAT, CDR2 FQDESV (reference sequence).

The clonotype comes from a human donor in a cohort sampled during active COVID-19. The chain combines TRBV11-1 with TRBJ2-7; TRBD1 matches 7 bases. The material sequenced was peripheral blood. Written as DNA, the CDR3 is TGTGCCAGCAGCTTAGACCGGGACAGAAACCCGTACTTC. Protein sequence: CASSLDRDRNPYF.